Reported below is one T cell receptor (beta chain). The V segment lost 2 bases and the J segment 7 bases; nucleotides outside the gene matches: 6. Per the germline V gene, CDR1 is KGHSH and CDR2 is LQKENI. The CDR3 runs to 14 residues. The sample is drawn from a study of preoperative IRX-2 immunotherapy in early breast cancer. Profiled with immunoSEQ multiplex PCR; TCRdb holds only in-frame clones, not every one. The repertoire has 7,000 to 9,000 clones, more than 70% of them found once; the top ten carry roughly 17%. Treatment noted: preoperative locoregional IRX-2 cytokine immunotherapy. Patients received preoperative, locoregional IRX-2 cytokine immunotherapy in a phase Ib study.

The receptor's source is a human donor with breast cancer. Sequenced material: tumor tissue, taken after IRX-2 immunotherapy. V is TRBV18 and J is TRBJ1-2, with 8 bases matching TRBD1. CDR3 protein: CASSPATGDGGYTF. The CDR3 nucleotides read TGTGCCAGCTCACCAGCGACAGGGGATGGTGGCTACACCTTC.